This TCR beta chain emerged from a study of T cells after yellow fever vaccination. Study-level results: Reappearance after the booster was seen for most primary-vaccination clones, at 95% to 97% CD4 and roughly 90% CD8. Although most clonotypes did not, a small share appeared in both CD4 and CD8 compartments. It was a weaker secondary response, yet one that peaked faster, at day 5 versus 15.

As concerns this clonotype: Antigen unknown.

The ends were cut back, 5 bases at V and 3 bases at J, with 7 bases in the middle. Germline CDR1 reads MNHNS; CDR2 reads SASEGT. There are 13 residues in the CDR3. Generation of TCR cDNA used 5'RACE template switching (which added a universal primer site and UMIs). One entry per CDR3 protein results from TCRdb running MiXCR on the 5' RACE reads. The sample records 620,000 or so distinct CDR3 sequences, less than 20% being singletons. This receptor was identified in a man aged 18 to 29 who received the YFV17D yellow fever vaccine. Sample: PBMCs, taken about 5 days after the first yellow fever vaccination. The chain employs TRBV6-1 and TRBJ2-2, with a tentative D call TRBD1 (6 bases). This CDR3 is CASSRTDTGELFF. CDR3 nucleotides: TGTGCCAGCAGTCGGACAGACACCGGGGAGCTGTTTTTT.